This T cell receptor (beta chain) was recorded in a study of cytomegalovirus exposure and HLA in healthy donors. V trimming: 1 base; J trimming: 5 bases; junction bases outside the gene matches: 3. CDR3 length: 14 amino acids. Germline-derived CDR1 and CDR2 are SGHRS and YFSETQ. Use of 60 Vbeta and 13 Jbeta primers characterized the PCR. TCRdb's table, derived via immunoSEQ multiplex PCR, lists solely in-frame clones and lacks some. The repertoire holds about 190,000 clones, with around 86% as singletons. The receptor's source is a woman younger than 35 in good health and CMV-seronegative. Source material: PBMCs. The chain joins TRBV5-1 to TRBJ2-5; TRBD2 agrees at 9 bases. The CDR3 DNA follows: TGCGCCAGCAGCTTGAGCGGGGGGAGGGAGACCCAGTACTTC. It encodes CASSLSGGRETQYF.